What follows are 12 T cell receptor beta chains derived from one specimen sequenced in a study of Ad26.COV2.S vaccination and SARS-CoV-2 variants. Noted treatment: around 19 received Ad26.COV2.S at low or high dose, single or two shots; roughly five received placebo; per-sample allocation not given. Specimens were obtained on day 63 following the first vaccine or placebo injection. Assay: immunoSEQ multiplex PCR; the TCRdb copy retains only in-frame clones and omits some. The data show more than 300,000 clones, about 82% seen once. The sequences come from peripheral blood, collected in a trial of Ad26.COV2.S vaccine versus placebo. These receptors all come from a person between 18 and 65 years old who received the Ad26.COV2.S COVID-19 vaccine or a placebo.

This clone was recorded only once. The V call is TRBV5-1, the J call TRBJ2-1; D gene unclear. The CDR3 runs 13 residues. The V end was cut by 3 bases, the J end by 16 bases, with 20 bases between. Germline CDR1 and CDR2: SGHRS and YFSETQ. The CDR3 bases are TGCGCCAGCAGCTCCACTGACCCTCCCAATCAATTCTTC. It is translated as CASSSTDPPNQFF.

The chain joins TRBV5-6 to TRBJ1-2; no definite D call. V lost 1 base to trimming and J lost 4 bases, with 14 bases between them. Per germline, CDR1 SGHDT and CDR2 YYEEEE. The CDR3 is made up of 15 amino acids. The CDR3 coding sequence is TGTGCCAGCAGCTTGTACAGAGTACTCTCCTATGGCTACACCTTC. Its translation is CASSLYRVLSYGYTF. The full variable domain, its missing parts supplied by reference TRBV5-6 and TRBJ1-2, is DAGVTQSPTHLIKTRGQQVTLRCSPKSGHDTVSWYQQALGQGPQFIFQYYEEEERQRGNFPDRFSGHQFPNYSSELNVNALLLGDSALYLCASSLYRVLSYGYTFGSGTRLTVV.

This chain uses TRBV14 with TRBJ1-1; 7 bases line up with TRBD1. Trimming cost V 4 bases and J 11 bases; bases outside gene matches: 10. This CDR3 is 13 amino acids long. CDR1 is SGHDN and CDR2 is FVKESK in the germline V gene. CDR3 nucleotides: TGTGCCAGCAGCCCAGGGGACGGGGGACAGGCTTTCTTT. Translating gives CASSPGDGGQAFF.

The chain is built from TRBV11-2 and TRBJ2-5, with TRBD2 as a possible D gene (5 bases). Germline CDR1 SGHAT, CDR2 FQNNGV. The germline V and J ends were trimmed by 3 bases and 0 bases, with 11 bases remaining between them. The CDR3 covers 15 residues. The CDR3 region has the DNA TGTGCCAGCAGCTTGAATGGGCGGGACCAAGAGACCCAGTACTTC. This sequence encodes CASSLNGRDQETQYF.

V gene TRBV7-9 combines with J gene TRBJ2-1; TRBD2 agrees at 12 bases. Germline V CDR1 and CDR2: SEHNR, FQNEAQ (reference sequence). The CDR3 totals 17 residues. The ends lost 5 bases at V and 3 bases at J; junction bases unmatched: 8. Written as DNA, the CDR3 is TGTGCCAGCAGCCCCGGACTAGCGGGGAAGTACTACAATGAGCAGTTCTTC. Protein product: CASSPGLAGKYYNEQFF.

This clone has just one count. The chain is built from TRBV2 and TRBJ1-6; possible D gene TRBD1, 5 bases. Germline V gene data show CDR1 as SNHLY and CDR2 as FYNNEI. The CDR3 has 13 amino acids. Trimming pared 3 bases from V and 11 bases from J, leaving 11 bases between. The CDR3 protein is CASSEKDIAPLHF. The CDR3 DNA reads TGTGCCAGCAGTGAGAAGGACATCGCACCCCTCCACTTT.

This chain connects TRBV18 to TRBJ2-3, with D uncertain. Trimming took 2 bases from V and 3 from J, leaving 6 bases between them. CDR3 length: 13 amino acids. Looked up from germline, CDR1 is KGHSH and CDR2 is LQKENI. In DNA form, the CDR3 reads TGTGCCAGCTCACCAGGGAAAACAGATACGCAGTATTTT. It codes for CASSPGKTDTQYF.

Of note for this clone: Different DNA sequences within this sample yield the same CDR3. The gene calls are TRBV7-2 and TRBJ1-2; no clear D gene. The V and J ends lost 0 bases and 2 bases respectively, with 1 base between them. CDR3 length equals 12 residues. Germline V gene lookup returns CDR1 SGHTA and CDR2 FQGNSA. For the CDR3, the DNA is TGTGCCAGCAGCTTAGCGAACTATGGCTACACCTTC. Its translation is CASSLANYGYTF.

This chain joins TRBV9 and TRBJ1-1, with 7 bases aligning to TRBD1. This CDR3 spans 15 amino acids. V shed 4 bases and J 3 bases; nucleotides not matched to a gene: 9. CDR1 and CDR2 (germline): SGDLS, YYNGEE. CDR3 sequence (DNA): TGTGCCAGCAGCCCCCAGGGACAGCCCGACACTGAAGCTTTCTTT. The encoded protein is CASSPQGQPDTEAFF.

The genes are TRBV6-5 and TRBJ1-3; D remains unclear. The V gene's germline CDR1 is MNHEY and CDR2 SVGAGI. V lost 4 bases and J lost 1, with 14 bases in between. This CDR3 is built from 16 residues. The DNA for the CDR3 is TGTGCCAGCAGTTCCAAGGGTGGGGATTCTGGAAACACCATATATTTT. Residues: CASSSKGGDSGNTIYF.

This chain links TRBV2 with TRBJ1-2, with unresolved D. CDR1 is SNHLY and CDR2 is FYNNEI in the germline V gene. Trimming cost V 1 base and J 5 bases, with 8 bases left between them. This CDR3 contains 13 residues. CDR3 region: CASSEEAFYGYTF. In DNA, the CDR3 is TGTGCCAGCAGTGAAGAGGCATTTTATGGCTACACCTTC.

The table lists this clone with a few counts. This chain uses TRBV30 with TRBJ2-7; TRBD1 matches 7 bases. CDR1 and CDR2 from the germline V gene are GTSNPN and SVGIG (reference sequence). The CDR3 covers 18 residues. J was trimmed by 2 bases and V by 2 bases; bases with no gene match: 18. CDR3 sequence (DNA): TGTGCCTGGAGTCCGGACAGGAGCAGTTACACCGTGGCCTACGAGCAGTACTTC. Its translation: CAWSPDRSSYTVAYEQYF.